The rows below give T cell receptor beta chains drawn from one sample of a study of OX40 agonist ivuxolimab in advanced cancers. Measured with immunoSEQ multiplex PCR; TCRdb has only the in-frame clones, and not every one. Seen here are about 100,000 clones, less than 95% observed once, and the top ten hold about 1.2%. Material: CD4+ or CD8+ T cells sorted from blood, obtained in a trial of the OX40 agonist ivuxolimab. All receptors come from an adult with an advanced solid tumor such as melanoma, head and neck, liver or kidney cancer. Each CDR3 is given with its conserved first and last residue. A D gene is named only where the DNA matches it firmly. Not every row has a clone size; where given, it reads once, few, many or a size class.

>TRBJ2-5|TRBV9|-|TRBD2
TGTGCCAGCAGCCCTGGTCTTGTAGCGGGAGGGTATGAGACCCAGTACTTC
CASSPGLVAGGYETQYF
>TRBJ2-3|TRBV7-3|-|-
TGTGCCAGCAGCTTAGGGGGGGCTCCCACCCCAGATACGCAGTATTTT
CASSLGGAPTPDTQYF
>TRBJ1-1|TRBV7-3|few|-
TGTGCCAGCAGCATTCAGGGGAACACTGAAGCTTTCTTT
CASSIQGNTEAFF
>TRBJ1-5|TRBV28|-|-
TGTGCCAGCAGCCTTGGACAGTCACCGGGTAATCAGCCCCAGCATTTT
CASSLGQSPGNQPQHF
>TRBJ2-1|TRBV7-3|-|-
TGTGCCAGCAGCTTAGAATCCCCCGTGGAGCAGTTCTTC
CASSLESPVEQFF
>TRBJ2-4|TRBV19|-|TRBD2
TGTGCCAGTAGCTCCCGGGGGGGGCAGGGTTTTGACATTCAGTACTTC
CASSSRGGQGFDIQYF
>TRBJ1-2|TRBV7-2|once|-
TGTGCCAGCAGCTTAGTCCGCCGAGAGTATGGCTACACCTTC
CASSLVRREYGYTF
>TRBJ2-1|TRBV4-1|-|-
TGCGCCAGCAGCTCCCGCCCCGGGGTCGATGAGCAGTTCTTC
CASSSRPGVDEQFF
>TRBJ1-1|TRBV5-1|-|-
TGCGCCAGCAGTCCCGGGAGGGGTGGGACTGAAGCTTTCTTT
CASSPGRGGTEAFF
>TRBJ2-1|TRBV6-6|-|TRBD2
TGTGCCAGCAGTTACTCTGAGGGAGGGCCCTACAATGAGCAGTTCTTC
CASSYSEGGPYNEQFF
>TRBJ2-7|TRBV19|-|TRBD2
TGTGCCAGTAGTTATGAGGGAGGGAGGTCCTACGAGCAGTACTTC
CASSYEGGRSYEQYF
>TRBJ2-3|TRBV6-6|once|-
TGTGCCAGCAAACCTGAGGGAACCACAGATACGCAGTATTTT
CASKPEGTTDTQYF
>TRBJ1-1|TRBV20-1|-|-
TGCAGTGCAGGACAGTTACGAGCTTTCTTT
CSAGQLRAFF
>TRBJ2-1|TRBV28|-|TRBD2
TGTGCCAGCAGTTCCCTAGCGGGAGGCTCCTACAATGAGCAGTTCTTC
CASSSLAGGSYNEQFF
>TRBJ1-5|TRBV27|once|-
TGTGCCAGCAGCCCCACCGGATCAGGTAATTCCCAGCATTTT
CASSPTGSGNSQHF
>TRBJ1-1|TRBV5-1|-|-
TGCGCCAGCAGCTTCCAGGGACCGACTGAAGCTTTCTTT
CASSFQGPTEAFF
>TRBJ2-7|TRBV7-2|-|-
TGTGCCAGCATCCGAGGGCCCAGCTCCTACGAGCAGTACTTC
CASIRGPSSYEQYF
>TRBJ2-2|TRBV30|-|-
TGTGCCTGGAGTTTTCGGGGCACGAACACCGGGGAGCTGTTTTTT
CAWSFRGTNTGELFF
>TRBJ2-2|TRBV6-1|-|-
TGTGCCAGCAGACCACTAGAAAATACGGGGGAGCTGTTTTTT
CASRPLENTGELFF
>TRBJ2-3|TRBV2|-|-
TGTGCCAGCAGTGAACGCAGGGGGCGGGGGGATACGCAGTATTTT
CASSERRGRGDTQYF
>TRBJ1-4|TRBV6-6|-|-
TGTGCCAGCAGCCTAACTATGTTGTACGTTGAAAAACTGTTTTTT
CASSLTMLYVEKLFF
>TRBJ2-1|TRBV4-3|-|-
TGCGCCAGCAGCCAAATGGCTAGAGGGGCCCTAAATGAGCAGTTCTTC
CASSQMARGALNEQFF
>TRBJ2-7|TRBV11-1|-|-
TGTGCCAGCAGCCCTCGAGCGCCCGGATACGAGCAGTACTTC
CASSPRAPGYEQYF
>TRBJ1-4|TRBV7-9|-|-
TGTGCCAGCAGCTTTACGATAATACCACAGGGAGGAAATGAAAAACTGTTTTTT
CASSFTIIPQGGNEKLFF
>TRBJ2-1|TRBV10-3|-|-
TGTGCCATCAGTGAAAGGGGCGGGATATCCTACAATGAGCAGTTCTTC
CAISERGGISYNEQFF
>TRBJ2-7|TRBV4-2|-|-
TGTGCCAGCAGCCAAGATCAGGCACTCGAGCAGTACTTC
CASSQDQALEQYF
>TRBJ1-5|TRBV19|-|-
TGTGCCAGTAGTATGCCGGGAGGGCCCCAGCATTTT
CASSMPGGPQHF
>TRBJ2-7|TRBV18|-|-
TGTGCCAGCTCACCCGCCACCGGGGGAACCTACGAGCAGTACTTC
CASSPATGGTYEQYF
>TRBJ1-1|TRBV28|-|-
TGTGCCAGCATTGGGGTCACTGAAGCTTTCTTT
CASIGVTEAFF
>TRBJ2-7|TRBV5-4|-|-
TGTGCCAGCAGCTTGGACAGCCCGTACGAGCAGTACTTC
CASSLDSPYEQYF
>TRBJ2-5|TRBV7-2|-|-
TGTGCCAGCAGCGTTAAAGAGGGGGAGACCCAGTACTTC
CASSVKEGETQYF
>TRBJ2-7|TRBV18|-|-
TGTGCCAGCTCACCACCCGGACAGATGGGGGAGCAGTACTTC
CASSPPGQMGEQYF
>TRBJ2-7|TRBV19|-|-
TGTGCCAGTAGTCCCAGAACAGGAAGACCATTCTACGAGCAGTACTTC
CASSPRTGRPFYEQYF
>TRBJ2-2|TRBV27|few|-
TGTGCCAGCAGTTATCTTACCGGGGAGCTGTTTTTT
CASSYLTGELFF
>TRBJ2-2|TRBV5-1|-|TRBD2
TGCGCCAGCAGCTTGACTAGCGTGAACACCGGGGAGCTGTTTTTT
CASSLTSVNTGELFF
>TRBJ1-1|TRBV11-3|-|-
TGTGCCAGCAGCCAAAGCCCGGGGGGAACTGAAGCTTTCTTT
CASSQSPGGTEAFF
>TRBJ1-1|TRBV18|-|-
TGTGCCAGCTCACCCTCGGGAGGGGCGTCGGGAGAAGCTTTCTTT
CASSPSGGASGEAFF
>TRBJ1-3|TRBV7-9|-|TRBD1
TGTGCCAGCAGACAGGGGAACTCTGGAAACACCATATATTTT
CASRQGNSGNTIYF
>TRBJ1-2|TRBV5-1|-|-
TGCGCCAGCAGCCTCGGGACGTATGGCTACACCTTC
CASSLGTYGYTF